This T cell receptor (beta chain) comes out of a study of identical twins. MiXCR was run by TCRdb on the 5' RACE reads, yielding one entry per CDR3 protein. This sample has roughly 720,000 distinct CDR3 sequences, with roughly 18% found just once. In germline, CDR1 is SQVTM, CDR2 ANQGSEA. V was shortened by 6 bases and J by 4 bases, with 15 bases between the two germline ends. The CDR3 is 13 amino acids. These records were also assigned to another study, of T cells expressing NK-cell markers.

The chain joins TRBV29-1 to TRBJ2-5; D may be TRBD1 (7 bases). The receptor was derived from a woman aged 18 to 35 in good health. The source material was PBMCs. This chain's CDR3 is CSVQTGRGETQYF. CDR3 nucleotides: TGCAGCGTCCAGACAGGGCGGGGAGAGACCCAGTACTTC.